This T cell receptor beta chain was observed in a study of T-cell memory formation after mild COVID-19. Findings and limits, study-wide: Mainly CM and EM harbored the contracting CD4+ clones; mainly EMRA harbored the CD8+ ones. Later expanders leaned CD4+, whereas day 15 to 85 contracting clones were balanced CD4/CD8.

Amplification by 5'RACE using constant-segment primers produced TCR alpha and TCR beta cDNA libraries that carried sample barcodes and UMIs. TCRdb independently ran MiXCR on the 5' RACE reads; one entry per CDR3 protein. The data hold about 320,000 distinct CDR3 sequences, with 13% to 15% observed a single time. Germline CDR1 SNHLY, CDR2 FYNNEI. The V gene lost 5 bases and the J gene lost 7 bases, with 15 bases spanning the gap. The CDR3 is 14 amino acids. This clonotype was detected only a few times. The antigen remains undetermined. Sequencing was carried out using PBMCs or a T cell subset sorted from them (not recorded which). The J gene is TRBJ2-1, the V gene TRBV2, with D perhaps TRBD1 (6 bases). This sequence originates from a man younger than 30 who had mild COVID-19 (a few samples of this study predate the infection). Cell type and time point are not known. CDR3 coding DNA: TGTGCCAGCAGTTACCGGGACATCGGGAATGAGCAGTTCTTC. Residues: CASSYRDIGNEQFF.